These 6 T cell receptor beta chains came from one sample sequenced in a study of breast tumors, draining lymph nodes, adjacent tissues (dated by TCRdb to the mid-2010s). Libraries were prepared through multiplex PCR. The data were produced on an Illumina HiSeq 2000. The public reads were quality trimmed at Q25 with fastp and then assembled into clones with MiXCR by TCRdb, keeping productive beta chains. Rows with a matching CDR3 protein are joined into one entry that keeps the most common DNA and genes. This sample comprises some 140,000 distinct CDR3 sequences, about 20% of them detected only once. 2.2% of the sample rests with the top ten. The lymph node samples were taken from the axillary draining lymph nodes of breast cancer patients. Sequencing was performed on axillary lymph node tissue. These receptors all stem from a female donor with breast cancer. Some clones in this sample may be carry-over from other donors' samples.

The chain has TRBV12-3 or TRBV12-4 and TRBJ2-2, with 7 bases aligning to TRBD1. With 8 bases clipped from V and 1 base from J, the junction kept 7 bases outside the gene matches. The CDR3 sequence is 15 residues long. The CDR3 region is CASQLGQENTGELFF. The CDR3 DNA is TGTGCCAGCCAACTCGGACAGGAGAACACCGGGGAGCTGTTTTTT.

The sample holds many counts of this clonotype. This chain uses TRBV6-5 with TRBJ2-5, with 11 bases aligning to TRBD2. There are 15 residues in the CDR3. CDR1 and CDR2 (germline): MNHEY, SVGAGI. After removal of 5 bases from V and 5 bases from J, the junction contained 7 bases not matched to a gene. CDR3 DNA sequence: TGTGCCAGCAGTGATACTAGCGGGAGCGTGGAGACCCAGTACTTC. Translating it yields CASSDTSGSVETQYF.

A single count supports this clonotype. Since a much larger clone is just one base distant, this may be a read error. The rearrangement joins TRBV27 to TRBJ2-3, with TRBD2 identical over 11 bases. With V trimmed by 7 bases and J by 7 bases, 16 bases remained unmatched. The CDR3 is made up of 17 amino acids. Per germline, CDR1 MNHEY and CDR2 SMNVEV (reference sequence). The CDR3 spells CASTSTSGSSKGYTQYF. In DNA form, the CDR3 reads TGTGCCAGCACCTCCACTAGCGGGAGCTCGAAAGGATATACGCAGTATTTT.

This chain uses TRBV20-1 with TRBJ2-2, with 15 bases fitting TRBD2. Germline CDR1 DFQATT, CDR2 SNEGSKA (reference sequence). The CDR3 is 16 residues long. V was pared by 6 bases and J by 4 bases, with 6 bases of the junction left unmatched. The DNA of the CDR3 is TGCAGTGCCAAAACGGGACTAGCGGGAGGCACCGGGGAGCTGTTTTTT. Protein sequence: CSAKTGLAGGTGELFF.

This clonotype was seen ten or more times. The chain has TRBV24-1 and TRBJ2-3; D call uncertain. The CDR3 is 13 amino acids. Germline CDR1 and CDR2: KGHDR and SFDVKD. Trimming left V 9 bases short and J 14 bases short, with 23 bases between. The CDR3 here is CATPLHTPRVMYF. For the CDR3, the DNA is TGTGCCACCCCCTTACACACCCCTCGGGTTATGTATTTT.

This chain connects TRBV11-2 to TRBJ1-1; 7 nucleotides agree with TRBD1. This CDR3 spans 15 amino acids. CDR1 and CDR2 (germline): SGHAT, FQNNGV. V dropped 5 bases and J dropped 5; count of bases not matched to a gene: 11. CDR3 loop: CASSIQGGIGTEAFF. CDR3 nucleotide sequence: TGTGCCAGCAGCATTCAGGGGGGTATTGGGACTGAAGCTTTCTTT.